Reported below is one T cell receptor (beta chain). Its target is not known. This sample is drawn from a study of shared clonotypes between healthy human individuals. General study results and limits: Among donors, sharing of clonotypes was expected to be affected by sequencing depth. A generally larger estimated richness was seen in naive subsets than in memory subsets.

The CDR3 covers 15 residues. The assay was immunoSEQ multiplex PCR, and TCRdb's table has in-frame clones only and misses some. The table has 2,500,000 or so clones, around nine tenths seen once. Sequenced: naive CD4+ T cells sorted from blood. Described subset: CD45RA+ positively selected. This sequence was found in a man aged 18 to 35 in good health. The V call is TRBV21-1, the J call TRBJ2-7; the table gives TRBD2 as D, unverified against the DNA. TRBV21-1 is labeled a pseudogene. The CDR3 here is CASPIGCGRLYEQYF. The CDR3 DNA reads as TGTGCCAGCCCTATCGGGTGCGGGAGGCTCTACGAGCAGTACTTC.